A selection of T cell receptor beta chains follows, all from one sample in a study of cytomegalovirus exposure and HLA in healthy donors. TCRdb's copy holds only in-frame clones and misses some; the assay was immunoSEQ multiplex PCR. The sample includes approximately 110,000 clones, roughly three quarters of them seen just once. The specimen was PBMCs. These receptors were taken from a woman between 45 and 65 years old in good health and CMV-seropositive. CDR3s include the opening cysteine and the closing phenylalanine or tryptophan. Each record gives: V gene, clone size, J gene, D gene, CDR3 DNA, CDR3 protein. D genes are given only for firm matches. Some rows mark clone size as missing; the rest say once, few, many or name a class of expanded clone.

V gene: TRBV6-1; clone size: NA; J gene: TRBJ1-5; D gene: TRBD1; CDR3 DNA: TGTGCCAGCAGTGAAGCGGGACAGGGGTTAGGAAATCAGCCCCAGCATTTT; CDR3 protein: CASSEAGQGLGNQPQHF
V gene: TRBV6-6; clone size: NA; J gene: TRBJ1-5; D gene: TRBD1; CDR3 DNA: TGTGCCAGCGGTTACAGGGGGCATCAGCCCCAGCATTTT; CDR3 protein: CASGYRGHQPQHF
V gene: TRBV19; clone size: NA; J gene: TRBJ1-6; D gene: NA; CDR3 DNA: TGTGCCAGTACCAGCTCCTATAATTCACCCCTCCACTTT; CDR3 protein: CASTSSYNSPLHF
V gene: TRBV5-4; clone size: NA; J gene: TRBJ2-3; D gene: NA; CDR3 DNA: TGTGCCAGCAGCATTTTCCTAGCGTCTAGCACAGATACGCAGTATTTT; CDR3 protein: CASSIFLASSTDTQYF
V gene: TRBV6-1; clone size: NA; J gene: TRBJ2-7; D gene: TRBD1; CDR3 DNA: TGTGCCAGCAGTGAAACCACAGGGGGCGCCTCCTACGAGCAGTACTTC; CDR3 protein: CASSETTGGASYEQYF
V gene: TRBV4-2; clone size: NA; J gene: TRBJ2-7; D gene: TRBD2; CDR3 DNA: TGTGCCAGCAGCCAACAAGCGGGGGAGCAGTACTTC; CDR3 protein: CASSQQAGEQYF
V gene: TRBV5-6; clone size: NA; J gene: TRBJ2-4; D gene: NA; CDR3 DNA: TGTGCCAGCAGCTCCCTGGTGCGCATAAACATTCAGTACTTC; CDR3 protein: CASSSLVRINIQYF
V gene: TRBV19; clone size: NA; J gene: TRBJ2-7; D gene: TRBD2; CDR3 DNA: TGTGCCAGTGCACCGGGACTACACTACGAGCAGTACTTC; CDR3 protein: CASAPGLHYEQYF
V gene: TRBV7-9; clone size: NA; J gene: TRBJ2-7; D gene: TRBD2; CDR3 DNA: TGTGCCAGCAGCTCAGGAACTAGCGGGCATTCCTACGAGCAGTACTTC; CDR3 protein: CASSSGTSGHSYEQYF
V gene: TRBV5-1; clone size: NA; J gene: TRBJ2-7; D gene: NA; CDR3 DNA: TGCGCCAGCAGCGCCCTAGGGGGGGCTCCCAACGAGCAGTACTTC; CDR3 protein: CASSALGGAPNEQYF
V gene: TRBV9; clone size: NA; J gene: TRBJ2-7; D gene: TRBD1; CDR3 DNA: TGTGCCAGCAGCGTAGGACAGGGACCCTACGAGCAGTACTTC; CDR3 protein: CASSVGQGPYEQYF
V gene: TRBV4-3; clone size: NA; J gene: TRBJ2-1; D gene: TRBD1; CDR3 DNA: TGCGCCAGCAGCCAGGCTTCCGGGACAGCTTACAATGAGCAGTTCTTC; CDR3 protein: CASSQASGTAYNEQFF
V gene: TRBV27; clone size: few; J gene: TRBJ2-7; D gene: NA; CDR3 DNA: TGTGCCAGCAGTTTTGGGGGCCACGAGCAGTACTTC; CDR3 protein: CASSFGGHEQYF
V gene: TRBV5-1; clone size: NA; J gene: TRBJ2-1; D gene: TRBD1; CDR3 DNA: TGCGCCAGCAGCCTGGGACAGGTCTCCTACAATGAGCAGTTCTTC; CDR3 protein: CASSLGQVSYNEQFF
V gene: TRBV14; clone size: NA; J gene: TRBJ2-6; D gene: TRBD2; CDR3 DNA: TGTGCCAGCAGCCAAGTAACGGGACTAGCCCTAGCTGGGGCCAACGGCCTGACTTTC; CDR3 protein: CASSQVTGLALAGANGLTF
V gene: TRBV5-1; clone size: NA; J gene: TRBJ2-7; D gene: NA; CDR3 DNA: TGCGCCAGCAGCTTGGTCGGGGGGCTAGTAATTGGCGAGCAGTACTTC; CDR3 protein: CASSLVGGLVIGEQYF
V gene: TRBV19; clone size: NA; J gene: TRBJ1-1; D gene: TRBD1; CDR3 DNA: TGTGCCACCTGTACAGGGGGTTTCCCAATGAACACTGAAGCTTTCTTT; CDR3 protein: CATCTGGFPMNTEAFF
V gene: TRBV2; clone size: NA; J gene: TRBJ2-1; D gene: TRBD2; CDR3 DNA: TGTGCCAGCAGTGAAGAGGGGCTAGCGGGAGAAAAGTTCTTC; CDR3 protein: CASSEEGLAGEKFF
V gene: TRBV7-9; clone size: once; J gene: TRBJ2-5; D gene: TRBD2; CDR3 DNA: TGTGCCAGCAGCTACGGGGGGATAGAGACCCAGTACTTC; CDR3 protein: CASSYGGIETQYF
V gene: TRBV5-1; clone size: NA; J gene: TRBJ2-7; D gene: TRBD1; CDR3 DNA: TGCGCCAGCAGCATGACAGGGGGCGGCTACGAGCAGTACTTC; CDR3 protein: CASSMTGGGYEQYF
V gene: TRBV7-8; clone size: once; J gene: TRBJ2-3; D gene: TRBD1; CDR3 DNA: TGTGCCAGCAGCGAATTCAGGGGGCTTTTCACAGATACGCAGTATTTT; CDR3 protein: CASSEFRGLFTDTQYF
V gene: TRBV13; clone size: NA; J gene: TRBJ2-7; D gene: NA; CDR3 DNA: TGTGCCAGCAGCTTAGCGGGCTACGAGCAGTACTTC; CDR3 protein: CASSLAGYEQYF
V gene: TRBV7-2; clone size: once; J gene: TRBJ1-2; D gene: NA; CDR3 DNA: TGTGCCAGCAGCCCACCGGGACAAATCTATGGCTACACCTTC; CDR3 protein: CASSPPGQIYGYTF
V gene: TRBV5-1; clone size: NA; J gene: TRBJ1-1; D gene: TRBD1; CDR3 DNA: TGCGCCAGCAGCTTGAACAGGGGGTTGAACACTGAAGCTTTCTTT; CDR3 protein: CASSLNRGLNTEAFF
V gene: TRBV7-7; clone size: NA; J gene: TRBJ2-5; D gene: TRBD1; CDR3 DNA: TGTGCTAGCAGCCCGGGACAGGGGGCTGAGACCCAGTACTTC; CDR3 protein: CASSPGQGAETQYF
V gene: TRBV2; clone size: NA; J gene: TRBJ1-5; D gene: NA; CDR3 DNA: TGTGCCAGCAGTGAGCGGGTAAATCAGCCCCAGCATTTT; CDR3 protein: CASSERVNQPQHF
V gene: TRBV9; clone size: NA; J gene: TRBJ2-7; D gene: NA; CDR3 DNA: TGTGCCAGCAGCGCGCCCCCGGCCTACGAGCAGTACTTC; CDR3 protein: CASSAPPAYEQYF
V gene: TRBV7-8; clone size: once; J gene: TRBJ2-2; D gene: TRBD2; CDR3 DNA: TGTGCCAGCAAATCACCCGGGACTAGCGCCCCTGGGGAGCTGTTTTTT; CDR3 protein: CASKSPGTSAPGELFF
V gene: TRBV9; clone size: few; J gene: TRBJ2-7; D gene: NA; CDR3 DNA: TGTGCCAGCAGCGTCGGAGGGGAGAGCGAGCAGTACTTC; CDR3 protein: CASSVGGESEQYF
V gene: TRBV7-2; clone size: NA; J gene: TRBJ1-1; D gene: NA; CDR3 DNA: TGTGCCAGCAGCCCTCAGGTCATGAACACTGAAGCTTTCTTT; CDR3 protein: CASSPQVMNTEAFF
V gene: TRBV2; clone size: NA; J gene: TRBJ2-5; D gene: TRBD2; CDR3 DNA: TGTGCCAGCAGTCCCCGTCTAGCGGGGGGCGGTGAGACCCAGTACTTC; CDR3 protein: CASSPRLAGGGETQYF
V gene: TRBV6-5; clone size: NA; J gene: TRBJ1-6; D gene: TRBD1; CDR3 DNA: TGTGCCAGCAGCCAAGGGACTGGACAGGCCTACTTT; CDR3 protein: CASSQGTGQAYF
V gene: TRBV5-1; clone size: once; J gene: TRBJ1-4; D gene: NA; CDR3 DNA: TGCGCCAGCAGCCCATCGACAGCAACTAATGAAAAACTGTTTTTT; CDR3 protein: CASSPSTATNEKLFF
V gene: TRBV19; clone size: NA; J gene: TRBJ2-1; D gene: TRBD2; CDR3 DNA: TGTGCCAGTAGTATTTGGGGACTAGCCCTCGGGGGTGAGCAGTTCTTC; CDR3 protein: CASSIWGLALGGEQFF
V gene: TRBV2; clone size: NA; J gene: TRBJ2-1; D gene: TRBD1; CDR3 DNA: TGTGCCAGCAGTGAGGACAGGGGGGTATTCAATGAGCAGTTCTTC; CDR3 protein: CASSEDRGVFNEQFF
V gene: TRBV7-9; clone size: NA; J gene: TRBJ1-3; D gene: TRBD1; CDR3 DNA: TGTTCCAGCAGCTTAGCTAGACAGGGTTTGCACACCATATATTTT; CDR3 protein: CSSSLARQGLHTIYF
V gene: TRBV6-5; clone size: NA; J gene: TRBJ1-4; D gene: TRBD1; CDR3 DNA: TGTGCCAGCACCTTCCAGGACAGGAATGAAAAACTGTTTTTT; CDR3 protein: CASTFQDRNEKLFF
V gene: TRBV6-5; clone size: few; J gene: TRBJ2-7; D gene: TRBD2; CDR3 DNA: TGTGCCAGCAGTAATACGGGGGGGCGGCAGTACTTC; CDR3 protein: CASSNTGGRQYF
V gene: TRBV7-3; clone size: NA; J gene: TRBJ2-1; D gene: NA; CDR3 DNA: TGTGCCAGCAGCTCCCCGGGTGAGGGTAATGAGCAGTTCTTC; CDR3 protein: CASSSPGEGNEQFF
V gene: TRBV9; clone size: NA; J gene: TRBJ1-6; D gene: NA; CDR3 DNA: TGTGCCAGCAGCCCAGGGTTTTCACCCCTCCACTTT; CDR3 protein: CASSPGFSPLHF
V gene: TRBV6-5; clone size: NA; J gene: TRBJ2-1; D gene: TRBD2; CDR3 DNA: TGTGCCAGCAGCCCCTCGGGACTATACAGGAATGAGCAGTTCTTC; CDR3 protein: CASSPSGLYRNEQFF
V gene: TRBV5-6; clone size: NA; J gene: TRBJ2-7; D gene: NA; CDR3 DNA: TGTGCCAGCAGCTTGGGGGGCTCGGACGAGCAGTACTTC; CDR3 protein: CASSLGGSDEQYF
V gene: TRBV10-3; clone size: few; J gene: TRBJ1-2; D gene: NA; CDR3 DNA: TGTGCCATCAGTGAGTCGGGAGGGGATTTGGGCTACACCTTC; CDR3 protein: CAISESGGDLGYTF
V gene: TRBV6-1; clone size: NA; J gene: TRBJ2-1; D gene: NA; CDR3 DNA: TGTGCCAGCAGGTCCAACAGGGGGACTATCTATGAGCAGTTCTTC; CDR3 protein: CASRSNRGTIYEQFF
V gene: TRBV6-6; clone size: once; J gene: TRBJ1-1; D gene: NA; CDR3 DNA: TGTGCCAGCAGTTACGGAGGGAACACTGAAGCTTTCTTT; CDR3 protein: CASSYGGNTEAFF
V gene: TRBV11-2; clone size: NA; J gene: TRBJ2-7; D gene: NA; CDR3 DNA: TGTGCCAGCAGCCCATCCGGGGTCGAGCAGTACTTC; CDR3 protein: CASSPSGVEQYF
V gene: TRBV4-1; clone size: NA; J gene: TRBJ1-4; D gene: NA; CDR3 DNA: TGCGCCAGCAGCCAAAGGAGCGAAAAACTGTTTTTT; CDR3 protein: CASSQRSEKLFF
V gene: TRBV2; clone size: few; J gene: TRBJ2-7; D gene: NA; CDR3 DNA: TGTGCCAGCAGTGGTCGAGGCGGGCGAGGCTCCTACGAGCAGTACTTC; CDR3 protein: CASSGRGGRGSYEQYF
V gene: TRBV6-6; clone size: NA; J gene: TRBJ2-4; D gene: NA; CDR3 DNA: TGTGCCAGCAGTTACCTCGGAGAGGGAGCCAAAAACATTCAGTACTTC; CDR3 protein: CASSYLGEGAKNIQYF
V gene: TRBV9; clone size: few; J gene: TRBJ2-2; D gene: TRBD2; CDR3 DNA: TGTGCCAGCAGCGTCCAGAGTCTAGCGGCCACCGGGGAGCTGTTTTTT; CDR3 protein: CASSVQSLAATGELFF
V gene: TRBV7-2; clone size: NA; J gene: TRBJ2-3; D gene: TRBD2; CDR3 DNA: TGTGCCAGCAGCTTAGGGGAGGGAGATACGCAGTATTTT; CDR3 protein: CASSLGEGDTQYF
V gene: TRBV25-1; clone size: few; J gene: TRBJ1-1; D gene: TRBD1; CDR3 DNA: TGTGCCAGCAGTGAACAGGACAGGGGCCGGAACACTGAAGCTTTCTTT; CDR3 protein: CASSEQDRGRNTEAFF
V gene: TRBV4-1; clone size: NA; J gene: TRBJ1-4; D gene: TRBD1; CDR3 DNA: TGCGCCAGCAGGGGGACAGGGAATGAAAAACTGTTTTTT; CDR3 protein: CASRGTGNEKLFF
V gene: TRBV5-6; clone size: NA; J gene: TRBJ2-1; D gene: NA; CDR3 DNA: TGTGCCAGCAGCTTGGAGGGGGGGGTAGTTTTGGGTAATGAGCAGTTCTTC; CDR3 protein: CASSLEGGVVLGNEQFF
V gene: TRBV19; clone size: NA; J gene: TRBJ1-5; D gene: TRBD1; CDR3 DNA: TGTGCCAGTAGTATCCCCCGCGGGACAGGGGGTCAGCCCCAGCATTTT; CDR3 protein: CASSIPRGTGGQPQHF
V gene: TRBV19; clone size: NA; J gene: TRBJ2-7; D gene: TRBD2; CDR3 DNA: TGTGCCAGTAGTGCCGACGGACTAGCGGCTGCCGGGGGCGAGCAGTACTTC; CDR3 protein: CASSADGLAAAGGEQYF